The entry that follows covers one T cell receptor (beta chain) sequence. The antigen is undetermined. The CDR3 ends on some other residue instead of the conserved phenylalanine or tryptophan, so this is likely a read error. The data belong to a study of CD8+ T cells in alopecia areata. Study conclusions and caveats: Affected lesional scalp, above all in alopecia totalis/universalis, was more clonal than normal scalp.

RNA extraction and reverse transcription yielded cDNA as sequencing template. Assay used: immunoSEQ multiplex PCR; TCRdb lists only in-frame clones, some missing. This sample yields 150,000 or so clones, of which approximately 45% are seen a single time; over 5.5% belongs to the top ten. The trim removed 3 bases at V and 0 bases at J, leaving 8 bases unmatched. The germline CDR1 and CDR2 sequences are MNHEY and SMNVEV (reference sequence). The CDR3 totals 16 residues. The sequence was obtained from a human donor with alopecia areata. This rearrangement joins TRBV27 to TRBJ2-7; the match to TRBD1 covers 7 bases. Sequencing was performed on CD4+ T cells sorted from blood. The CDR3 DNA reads TGTGCCAGCAGTTTCCTTCGACAGGGCCTCTCCTACGAGCAGTACCTC. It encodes CASSFLRQGLSYEQYL.